One sample yielded the 18 T cell receptor beta chains listed below, sequenced in a study of CD8 T cells in ankylosing spondylitis. Study outcomes and limitations: Blood of patients with ankylosing spondylitis appeared to be characterized by a TCR beta motif of about eight highly homologous variants.

Their specific antigens are unknown. TCRdb re-called the 5' RACE reads through MiXCR, storing one row per CDR3 protein. The sample records more than 250,000 distinct CDR3 sequences, less than 9.5% being singletons. Sequenced sample: blood, either unsorted or a sorted T cell fraction (not recorded which). Source of these receptors: a male donor with ankylosing spondylitis.

Many counts were recorded for this clonotype. The V and J genes are TRBV6-1 and TRBJ2-7, with D tentatively TRBD2 (7 bases). Trimming took 6 bases from V and 2 from J, leaving 23 bases between them. Germline-derived CDR1 and CDR2 are MNHNS and SASEGT. This CDR3 contains 17 residues. The CDR3: CASRSRGGKVYAYEQYF. The CDR3 bases are TGTGCCAGCAGATCGAGGGGGGGGAAGGTTTACGCCTACGAGCAGTACTTC.

This clonotype was counted only a few times. The chain employs TRBV7-9 and TRBJ1-1; TRBD1 is a possible D gene (6 bases). V lost 7 bases, J lost 6 bases, and 12 bases lay in between. This CDR3 is built from 12 residues. From germline, CDR1 is SEHNR and CDR2 FQNEAQ (reference sequence). CDR3: CASKAGGAEAFF. The DNA for the CDR3 is TGTGCCAGCAAAGCGGGGGGCGCTGAAGCTTTCTTT.

This clonotype was counted ten times or more. The V and J genes are TRBV20-1 and TRBJ2-5; D call uncertain. CDR3 length: 15 amino acids. Trimming shortened V by 3 bases and J by 2 bases, and 16 bases separated the two germline ends. Germline V gene lookup returns CDR1 DFQATT and CDR2 SNEGSKA (reference sequence). The DNA of the CDR3 is TGCAGTGCTAGCGCCCCCATTGGACGGCAAGAGACCCAGTACTTC. As protein: CSASAPIGRQETQYF.

This clonotype came up a few times. This chain joins TRBV11-1 and TRBJ2-3, with TRBD2 matching over 8 bases. CDR3 length: 18 residues. V was pared by 4 bases and J by 4 bases, with 16 bases of the junction left unmatched. CDR1 is SGHAT, CDR2 FQDESV, per germline (reference sequence). The CDR3 DNA reads TGTGCCAGCAGCTCTTGGAGGGGGTCAGGGCGGGAGGCAGATACGCAGTATTTT. It encodes CASSSWRGSGREADTQYF.

This clonotype was counted between two and nine times. The V gene is TRBV7-9, the J gene TRBJ2-7; TRBD2 matches at 9 bases. Germline trimming cut 1 base from V and 2 bases from J; bases unmatched to any gene: 9. The CDR3 has 17 residues. The V gene's germline CDR1 is SEHNR and CDR2 FQNEAQ (reference sequence). In DNA, the CDR3 is TGTGCCAGCAGCTTAGTAGCTTTGACTAGCGGAACCTACGAGCAGTACTTC. Its protein is CASSLVALTSGTYEQYF.

This clonotype was seen many times. The rearrangement joins TRBV5-1 to TRBJ2-1, with a weak D call TRBD2 (6 bases). Germline-derived CDR1 and CDR2 are SGHRS and YFSETQ. The CDR3 is made up of 15 amino acids. V lost 0 bases and J 2 bases, leaving 9 bases between the germline ends. The chain's CDR3 is CASSLAGATYNEQFF. In DNA form, the CDR3 reads TGCGCCAGCAGCTTGGCGGGAGCCACCTACAATGAGCAGTTCTTC.

The chain employs TRBV6-2 or TRBV6-3 and TRBJ1-1; no clear D gene. The germline CDR1 and CDR2 sequences are MNHEY and SVGEGT. With 3 bases removed from V and 4 bases from J, the gap between germline ends came to 12 bases. The CDR3 has 14 amino acids. The CDR3 region is CASSYWGSGTEAFF. The CDR3 bases are TGTGCCAGCAGTTATTGGGGTTCGGGCACTGAAGCTTTCTTT.

This clonotype was seen a handful of times. The gene calls are TRBV12-3 or TRBV12-4 and TRBJ1-5, with 7 nucleotides matching TRBD1. Unmatched junction bases numbered 15, after V lost 3 bases and J lost 4 bases. CDR3 size: 18 residues. CDR3 DNA sequence: TGTGCCAGCAGTTTTCGTCCAGGATACAGGGGAGGGAATCAGCCCCAGCATTTT. Translating gives CASSFRPGYRGGNQPQHF.

V usage is TRBV28 and J usage is TRBJ2-7; 11 bases fit TRBD2. The V and J ends lost 5 bases and 4 bases, in that order; junction bases with no gene match: 7. This CDR3 has 15 residues. From germline, CDR1 is MDHEN and CDR2 SYDVKM. CDR3 coding DNA: TGTGCCAGCAGTCTCCCGACTAGCGGGACTTACGAGCAGTACTTC. Amino acids: CASSLPTSGTYEQYF.

This chain links TRBV20-1 with TRBJ2-6, with unresolved D. Germline CDR1 is DFQATT and CDR2 is SNEGSKA (reference sequence). V lost 3 bases and J lost 0, with 9 bases in between. This CDR3 spans 15 amino acids. The CDR3 DNA reads as TGCAGTGCTAGTCGGCCTCACTCTGGGGCCAACGTCCTGACTTTC. Its protein is CSASRPHSGANVLTF.

Ten or more counts support this clonotype. The gene calls are TRBV5-1 and TRBJ2-3, with a weak D call TRBD2 (6 bases). CDR3 size: 16 residues. The germline V gene has CDR1 SGHRS and CDR2 YFSETQ. The V gene lost 2 bases and the J gene lost 4 bases, with 17 bases spanning the gap. The CDR3 region is CASSFNRRDGADTQYF. The CDR3 DNA reads TGCGCCAGCAGCTTTAATAGGCGGGACGGGGCAGATACGCAGTATTTT.

The V gene is TRBV4-1, the J gene TRBJ2-1; no definite D call. Trimming stripped 6 bases from V and 0 bases from J, with 15 bases between. Germline V gives CDR1 MGHRA, CDR2 YSYEKL. CDR3 size: 16 residues. The CDR3 sequence: CASSSYGRNSYNEQFF. The DNA for the CDR3 is TGCGCCAGCAGTTCATACGGGCGGAACTCCTACAATGAGCAGTTCTTC.

This clonotype has ten or more counts. J is TRBJ2-3 and V is TRBV20-1; no firm D call. The length of the CDR3 is 13 residues. Trimming cost V 4 bases and J 0 bases, with 8 bases left between them. CDR1 DFQATT and CDR2 SNEGSKA come from the germline V gene (reference sequence). CDR3 protein: CSAMDPSTDTQYF. The DNA for the CDR3 is TGCAGTGCTATGGACCCTAGCACAGATACGCAGTATTTT.

The chain recombines TRBV29-1 with TRBJ2-1; a weak D match, TRBD1 (5 bases). The germline V and J ends were trimmed by 0 bases and 10 bases, with 22 bases remaining between them. The germline V gene encodes CDR1 SQVTM and CDR2 ANQGSEA. There are 16 residues in the CDR3. Here the CDR3 DNA reads TGCAGCGTTGAAGATGGCATCGGTCCTGGGGCACAAGAGCAGTTCTTC. Protein product: CSVEDGIGPGAQEQFF.

This clonotype appeared a few times. The chain couples TRBV7-8 to TRBJ2-7, with a tentative D call TRBD2 (7 bases). V lost 10 bases, J lost 3 bases, and 22 bases lay in between. There are 15 residues in the CDR3. Germline V gene lookup returns CDR1 SGHVS and CDR2 FQNEAQ. The CDR3 DNA is TGTGCCACCGAGGGGGGGGTTCTTAACTACTACGAGCAGTACTTC. It encodes CATEGGVLNYYEQYF.

This clonotype was detected ten times or more. The chain links TRBV4-1 to TRBJ2-1; 12 nucleotides align to TRBD2. The CDR3 consists of 16 residues. The germline V gene encodes CDR1 MGHRA and CDR2 YSYEKL. V lost 6 bases, J lost 9 bases, and 12 bases stayed unmatched. The CDR3 here is CASSLTSGRNIGEQFF. The DNA for the CDR3 is TGCGCCAGCAGTTTGACTAGCGGGAGAAATATTGGTGAGCAGTTCTTC.

The chain employs TRBV20-1 and TRBJ2-3, with 10 bases lining up with TRBD2. CDR1 is DFQATT, CDR2 SNEGSKA, per germline (reference sequence). V dropped 0 bases and J dropped 4; count of bases not matched to a gene: 4. The CDR3 contains 15 residues. CDR3 region: CSARDPSGSADTQYF. The CDR3 DNA reads TGCAGTGCTAGAGATCCTAGCGGGAGCGCAGATACGCAGTATTTT.

This chain connects TRBV5-1 to TRBJ2-7; tentatively, D is TRBD1 (6 bases). Looked up from germline, CDR1 is SGHRS and CDR2 is YFSETQ. With 7 bases removed from V and 1 base from J, the gap between germline ends came to 18 bases. This CDR3 has 15 amino acids. The CDR3 loop is CASSIQGEPSYEQYF. CDR3 in DNA: TGCGCCAGCTCTATACAGGGCGAACCTTCCTACGAGCAGTACTTC.